This T cell receptor beta chain was identified during a study of CD8+CD57+ T cells in acquired aplastic anemia. Broader study findings: In common between the patients and the controls were some 29 CD8+ CDR3 sequences.

Flow cytometry had shown expanded CD8+CD57+ cells in the patients chosen for sequencing. At blood sampling, none of the patients had yet received therapy. CDR3 and TCR beta VDJ profiling relied on genomic DNA as the template. TCRdb used MiXCR to reprocess the reads, holding one entry per CDR3 protein. The sample includes 210,000 or so distinct CDR3 sequences, roughly 50% of them seen just once. Turning to this clonotype: Its antigen is unidentified.

The sequence derives from a human donor with aplastic anemia. Source material: sorted CD4+, CD8+, or CD8+CD57+ T cells (not recorded which) from PBMCs.

As DNA, the CDR3 is TGCGCCAGCAGCCAAGATTTATCGGTAGGAAGGGTTTGGGGCAATGAGCAGTTCTTC. Translation gives CASSQDLSVGRVWGNEQFF. The rearrangement links TRBV4-1 to TRBJ2-1, with D uncertain. CDR1 is MGHRA and CDR2 is YSYEKL in the germline V gene. Deletions cut 0 bases from V and 6 bases from J, with 24 bases between. CDR3 length: 19 amino acids.